This TCR beta chain comes out of a study of blood T cell repertoires in COVID-19. Background on the study: T cells, B-cell-depleted T cells, or PBMCs supplied cDNA or gDNA.

Only in-frame clones appear in the TCRdb table, and some are missing; sequencing was by immunoSEQ multiplex PCR. The data show 230,000 or so clones, almost 90% seen once. Seattle patients were enrolled while actively infected and followed longitudinally. The CDR3 has 11 residues. Trimming cost V 5 bases and J 13 bases, with 11 bases left between them. The germline gives CDR1 MNHEY, CDR2 SVGEGT. The sequenced material came from peripheral blood. The chain joins TRBV6-2 or TRBV6-3 to TRBJ2-2, with D unresolved. This TCR was recovered from a woman in her sixties with COVID-19, enrolled during active disease. DNA of the CDR3: TGTGCCAGCAGTCAAAATAGTCGGCTGTTTTTT. It is translated as CASSQNSRLFF.